This T cell receptor beta chain was sequenced for a study of CD8 T cells in Susac syndrome. The V end lost 5 bases, the J end lost 10 bases, and 21 bases lay between the germline ends. The CDR3 is 15 residues long. CDR1 is SGHTA, CDR2 FQGNSA, per germline. With random hexamers, about 0.5 to 1 ug RNA was reverse transcribed. With immunoSEQ multiplex PCR, TCR beta CDR3 was amplified across 54 Vbeta and 13 Jbeta. TCRdb passed the immunoSEQ multiplex PCR reads through MiXCR, listing each CDR3 protein once. The profile covers 95,000 to 150,000 distinct CDR3 sequences, with approximately 96% appearing a single time and over 0.07% taken by the ten largest. TCR beta sequences were obtained from blood CD8+ and CD4+ T cells. The TEMRA cells underwent FACS enrichment, while the CD8+ and CD4+ T cells underwent negative isolation.

Sequenced input: CD4+ T cells from PBMCs. The clonotype comes from a human donor in good health. V usage is TRBV7-2 and J usage is TRBJ2-1, with D possibly called TRBD1 or TRBD2 (6 bases each). CDR3 loop: CASSPQSGAWGEQFF. As DNA, the CDR3 is TGTGCCAGCAGCCCCCAGTCGGGGGCTTGGGGCGAGCAGTTCTTC.